This entry concerns a single TCR beta chain. The data were produced by immunoSEQ multiplex PCR, yet TCRdb's version contains in-frame clones alone and is incomplete. The repertoire holds some 1.1 million clones, with roughly 80% as singletons. The data were obtained in a study of shared clonotypes between healthy human individuals. This CDR3 is built from 15 residues. Germline V CDR1 and CDR2: LGHNA, YSLEER. Trimming left V 1 base short and J 11 bases short, with 15 bases between. V usage is TRBV4-3 and J usage is TRBJ1-6; D uncertain. Sequencing was done on a sample of memory CD4+ T cells from PBMCs. Regarding subset: CD45RA-negative fraction. The TCR was taken from a man aged 18 to 29 in good health. Some clones in this sample may be carry-over from other donors' samples. This CDR3 is CASSQGHGLPAPLHF. As DNA, the CDR3 is TGCGCCAGCAGCCAAGGGCATGGACTCCCGGCACCCCTCCACTTT.